The present T cell receptor beta chain was sequenced within a study of stem cell transplantation in POMP-related autoinflammatory disease. General observations from the study: Patients with PRAID showed a restricted number of unique TRB V-J gene pairings.

Data came from immunoSEQ multiplex PCR; TCRdb stores just in-frame clones and leaves some out. The sample includes some 68,000 clones, approximately 91% of them seen just once. In regard to this clone: Its antigen is unknown.

The receptor's source is a human patient with POMP-related autoinflammation and immune dysregulation (PRAID). Some of the T cells may derive from the graft donor. The sample here was CD4+ T cells from PBMCs, taken after stem cell transplantation.

The CDR3: CASSWGGGSEKLFF. CDR3 bases: TGTGCCAGCAGCTGGGGAGGTGGGAGTGAAAAACTGTTTTTT. The chain uses TRBV7-9 and TRBJ1-4; D is uncertain. Germline values: CDR1 SEHNR, CDR2 FQNEAQ (reference sequence). Trimming left V 4 bases short and J 7 bases short, with 13 bases between. The CDR3 spans 14 residues.